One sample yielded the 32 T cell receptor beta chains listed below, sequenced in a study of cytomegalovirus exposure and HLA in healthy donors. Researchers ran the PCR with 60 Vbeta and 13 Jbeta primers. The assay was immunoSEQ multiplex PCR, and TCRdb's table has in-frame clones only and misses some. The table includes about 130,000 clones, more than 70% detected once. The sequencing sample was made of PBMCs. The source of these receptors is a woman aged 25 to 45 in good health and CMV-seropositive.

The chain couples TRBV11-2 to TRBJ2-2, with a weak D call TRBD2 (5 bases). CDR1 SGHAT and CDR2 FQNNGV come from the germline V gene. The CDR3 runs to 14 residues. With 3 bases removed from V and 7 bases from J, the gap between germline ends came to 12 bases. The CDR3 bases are TGTGCCAGCAGCTTTGGATGGGGAGACGGGGAGCTGTTTTTT. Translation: CASSFGWGDGELFF.

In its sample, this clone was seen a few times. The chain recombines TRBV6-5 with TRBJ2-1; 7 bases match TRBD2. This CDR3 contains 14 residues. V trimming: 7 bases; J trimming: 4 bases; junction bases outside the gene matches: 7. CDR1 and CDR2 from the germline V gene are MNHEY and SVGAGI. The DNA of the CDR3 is TGTGCCAGCAACGCCGGACTAGGGTACAATGAGCAGTTCTTC. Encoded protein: CASNAGLGYNEQFF.

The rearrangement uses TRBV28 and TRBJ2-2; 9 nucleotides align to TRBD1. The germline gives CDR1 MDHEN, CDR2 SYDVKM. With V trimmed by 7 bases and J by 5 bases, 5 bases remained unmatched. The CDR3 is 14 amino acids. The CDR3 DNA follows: TGTGCCAGCAAGGGACAGGGAAGGACCGGGGAGCTGTTTTTT. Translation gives CASKGQGRTGELFF.

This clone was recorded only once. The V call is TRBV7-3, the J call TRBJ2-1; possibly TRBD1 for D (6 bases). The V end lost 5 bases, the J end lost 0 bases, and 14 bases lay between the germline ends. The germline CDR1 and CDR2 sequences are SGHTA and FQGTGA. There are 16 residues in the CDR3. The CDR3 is CASSLQGASSYNEQFF. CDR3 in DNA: TGTGCCAGCAGCCTACAGGGAGCCAGCTCCTACAATGAGCAGTTCTTC.

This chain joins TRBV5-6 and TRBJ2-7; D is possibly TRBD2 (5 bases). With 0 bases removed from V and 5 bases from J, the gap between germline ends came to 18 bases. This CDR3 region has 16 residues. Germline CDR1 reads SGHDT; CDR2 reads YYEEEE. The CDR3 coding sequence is TGTGCCAGCAGCTTGGTTTTCGATCCTAGCCCCCACGAGCAGTACTTC. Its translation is CASSLVFDPSPHEQYF.

CDR3 region: CARSSFSGTGGGDQPQHF. In nucleotides, the CDR3 is TGTGCCAGAAGCTCTTTTTCCGGGACAGGGGGTGGGGATCAGCCCCAGCATTTT. The chain is built from TRBV5-3 and TRBJ1-5, with 11 bases matching TRBD1. TRBV5-3 is identified as an open reading frame with a role that is uncertain. Trimming removed 3 bases from V and 5 bases from J; junction bases left unmatched: 13. CDR3 length equals 18 residues.

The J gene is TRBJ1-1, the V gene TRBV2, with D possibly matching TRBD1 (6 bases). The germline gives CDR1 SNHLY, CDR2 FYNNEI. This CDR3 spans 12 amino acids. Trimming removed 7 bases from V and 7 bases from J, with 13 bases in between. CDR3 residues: CASKSGGSEAFF. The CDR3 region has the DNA TGTGCCAGCAAATCTGGGGGCAGTGAAGCTTTCTTT.

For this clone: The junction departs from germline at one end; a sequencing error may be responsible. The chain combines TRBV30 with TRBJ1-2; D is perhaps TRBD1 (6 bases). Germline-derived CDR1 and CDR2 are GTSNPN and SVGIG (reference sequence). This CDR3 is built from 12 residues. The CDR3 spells CAWTLQIGTGKF. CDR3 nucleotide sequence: TGTGCCTGGACTCTACAGATTGGAACAGGGAAGTTC.

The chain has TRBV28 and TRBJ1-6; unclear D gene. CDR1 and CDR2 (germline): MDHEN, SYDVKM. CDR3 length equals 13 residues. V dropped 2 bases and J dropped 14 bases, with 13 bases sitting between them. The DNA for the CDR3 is TGTGCCAGCAGTTTAGTGGTGGCGGAGGCCCTCCACTTT. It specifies CASSLVVAEALHF.

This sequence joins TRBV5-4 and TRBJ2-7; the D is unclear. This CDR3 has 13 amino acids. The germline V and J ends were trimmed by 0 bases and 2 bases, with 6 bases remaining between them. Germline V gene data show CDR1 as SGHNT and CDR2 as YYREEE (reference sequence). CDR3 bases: TGTGCCAGCAGCTTGGATATTCCCTACGAGCAGTACTTC. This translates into CASSLDIPYEQYF.

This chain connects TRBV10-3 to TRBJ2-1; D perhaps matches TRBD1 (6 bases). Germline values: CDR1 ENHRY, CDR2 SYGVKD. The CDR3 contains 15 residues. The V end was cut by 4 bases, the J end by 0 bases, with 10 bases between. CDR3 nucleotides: TGTGCCATCAGTGGTTACAGGGACTCCTACAATGAGCAGTTCTTC. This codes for CAISGYRDSYNEQFF.

The CDR3 here is CASSLGASGSVDTQYF. The CDR3 nucleotides are TGCGCCAGCAGCTTGGGGGCTAGCGGGAGTGTAGATACGCAGTATTTT. This rearrangement joins TRBV5-1 to TRBJ2-3, with 10 bases that match TRBD2. The V segment lost 0 bases and the J segment 5 bases; nucleotides outside the gene matches: 6. Germline V gene data show CDR1 as SGHRS and CDR2 as YFSETQ. The CDR3 sequence is 16 residues long. Full variable domain (rest looked up from reference TRBV5-1 and TRBJ2-3): KAGVTQTPRYLIKTRGQQVTLSCSPISGHRSVSWYQQTPGQGLQFLFEYFSETQRNKGNFPGRFSGRQFSNSRSEMNVSTLELGDSALYLCASSLGASGSVDTQYFGPGTRLTVL.

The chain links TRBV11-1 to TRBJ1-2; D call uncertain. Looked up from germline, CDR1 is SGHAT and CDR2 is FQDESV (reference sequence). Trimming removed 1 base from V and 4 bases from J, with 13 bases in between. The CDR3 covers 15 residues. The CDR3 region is CASSLDRSLLYGYTF. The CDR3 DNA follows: TGTGCCAGCAGCTTAGACAGAAGCCTGCTCTATGGCTACACCTTC.

The CDR3 DNA reads as TGCGCCAGCAGCTGGGATAGCGCCACAGATACGCAGTATTTT. This codes for CASSWDSATDTQYF. The V gene is TRBV5-1, the J gene TRBJ2-3; perhaps TRBD2 as D (5 bases). V was pared by 3 bases and J by 2 bases, with 10 bases between. The CDR3 extends over 14 amino acids. CDR1 and CDR2 from the germline V gene are SGHRS and YFSETQ.

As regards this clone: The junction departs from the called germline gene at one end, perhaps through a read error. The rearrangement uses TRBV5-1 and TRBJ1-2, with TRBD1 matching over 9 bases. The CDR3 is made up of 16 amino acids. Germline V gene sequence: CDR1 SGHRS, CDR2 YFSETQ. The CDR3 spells CASRDAIQQGAYGYTF. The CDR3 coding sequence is TGCGCCAGCAGGGACGCTATTCAACAGGGGGCGTATGGCTACACCTTT.

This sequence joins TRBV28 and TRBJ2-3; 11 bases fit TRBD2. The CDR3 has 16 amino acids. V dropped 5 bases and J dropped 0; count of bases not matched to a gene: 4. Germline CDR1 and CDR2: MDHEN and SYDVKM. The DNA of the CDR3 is TGTGCCAGCAGTAAAAGACTAGCGGGGAGCACAGATACGCAGTATTTT. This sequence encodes CASSKRLAGSTDTQYF.

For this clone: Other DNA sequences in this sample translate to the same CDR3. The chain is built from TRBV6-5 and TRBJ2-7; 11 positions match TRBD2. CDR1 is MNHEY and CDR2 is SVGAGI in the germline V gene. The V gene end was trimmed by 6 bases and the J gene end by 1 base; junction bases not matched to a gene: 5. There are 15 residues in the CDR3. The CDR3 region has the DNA TGTGCCAGCAGCCCGGGACTAGCGGTATCCTACGAGCAGTACTTC. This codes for CASSPGLAVSYEQYF.

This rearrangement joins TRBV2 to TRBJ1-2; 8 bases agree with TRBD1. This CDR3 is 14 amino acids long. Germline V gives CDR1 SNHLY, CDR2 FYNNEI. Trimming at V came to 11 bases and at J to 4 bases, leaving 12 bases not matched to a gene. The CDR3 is CAASNRTGLYGYTF. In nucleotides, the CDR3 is TGTGCCGCCTCAAACAGGACAGGGCTCTATGGCTACACCTTC. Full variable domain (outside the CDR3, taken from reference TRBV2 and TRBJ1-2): EPEVTQTPSHQVTQMGQEVILRCVPISNHLYFYWYRQILGQKVEFLVSFYNNEISEKSEIFDDQFSVERPDGSNFTLKIRSTKLEDSAMYFCAASNRTGLYGYTFGSGTRLTVV.

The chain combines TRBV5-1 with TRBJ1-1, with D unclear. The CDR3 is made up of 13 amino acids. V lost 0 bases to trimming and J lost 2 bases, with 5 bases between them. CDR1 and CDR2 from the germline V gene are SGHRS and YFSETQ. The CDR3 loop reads CASSLDYNTEAFF. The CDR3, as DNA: TGCGCCAGCAGCTTGGACTATAACACTGAAGCTTTCTTT.

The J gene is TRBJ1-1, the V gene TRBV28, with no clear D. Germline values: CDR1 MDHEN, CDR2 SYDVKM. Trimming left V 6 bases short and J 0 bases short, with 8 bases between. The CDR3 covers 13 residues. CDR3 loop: CASRTFMNTEAFF. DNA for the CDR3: TGTGCCAGCAGAACTTTTATGAACACTGAAGCTTTCTTT.

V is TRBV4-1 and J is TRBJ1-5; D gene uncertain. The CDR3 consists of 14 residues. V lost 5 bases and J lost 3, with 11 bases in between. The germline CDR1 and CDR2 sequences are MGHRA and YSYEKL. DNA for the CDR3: TGCGCCAGCAGCATGGGCCGGTACAATCAGCCCCAGCATTTT. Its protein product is CASSMGRYNQPQHF.

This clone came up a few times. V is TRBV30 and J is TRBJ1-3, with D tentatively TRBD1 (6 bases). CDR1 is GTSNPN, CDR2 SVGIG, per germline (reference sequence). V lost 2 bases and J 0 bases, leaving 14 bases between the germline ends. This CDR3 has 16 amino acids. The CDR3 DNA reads TGTGCCTGGAGTCGGGGGGGCAGGGTCTCTGGAAACACCATATATTTT. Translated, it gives CAWSRGGRVSGNTIYF.

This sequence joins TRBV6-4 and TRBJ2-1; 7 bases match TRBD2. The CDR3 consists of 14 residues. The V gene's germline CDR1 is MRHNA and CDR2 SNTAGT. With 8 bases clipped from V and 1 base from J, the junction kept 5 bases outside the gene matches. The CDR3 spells CASSREGSYNEQFF. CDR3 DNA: TGTGCCAGCTCTAGGGAGGGGTCCTACAATGAGCAGTTCTTC.

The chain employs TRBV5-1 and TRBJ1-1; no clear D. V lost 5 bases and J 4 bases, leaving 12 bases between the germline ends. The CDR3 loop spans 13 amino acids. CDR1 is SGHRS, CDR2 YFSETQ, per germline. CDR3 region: CASRLTALTEAFF. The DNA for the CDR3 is TGCGCCAGCAGGTTAACAGCACTCACTGAAGCTTTCTTT.

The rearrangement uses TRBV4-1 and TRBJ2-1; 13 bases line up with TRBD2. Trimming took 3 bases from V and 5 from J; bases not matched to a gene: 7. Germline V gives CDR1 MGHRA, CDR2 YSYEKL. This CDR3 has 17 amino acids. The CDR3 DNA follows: TGCGCCAGCAGCCAGGGACTAGCGGGATATATGGACAATGAGCAGTTCTTC. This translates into CASSQGLAGYMDNEQFF.

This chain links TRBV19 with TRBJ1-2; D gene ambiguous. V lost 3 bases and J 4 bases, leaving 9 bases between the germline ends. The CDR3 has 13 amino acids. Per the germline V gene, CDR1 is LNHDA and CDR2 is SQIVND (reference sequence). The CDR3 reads CASSIVGVYGYTF. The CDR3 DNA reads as TGTGCCAGTAGTATTGTCGGGGTCTATGGCTACACCTTC.

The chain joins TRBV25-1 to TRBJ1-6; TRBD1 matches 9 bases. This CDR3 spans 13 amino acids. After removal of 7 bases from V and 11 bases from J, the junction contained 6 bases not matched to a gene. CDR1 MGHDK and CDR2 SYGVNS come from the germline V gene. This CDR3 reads CASMSGQGPPLHF. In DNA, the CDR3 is TGTGCCAGCATGTCGGGACAGGGCCCACCCCTCCACTTT. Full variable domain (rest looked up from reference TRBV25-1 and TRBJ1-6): EADIYQTPRYLVIGTGKKITLECSQTMGHDKMYWYQQDPGMELHLIHYSYGVNSTEKGDLSSESTVSRIRTEHFPLTLESARPSHTSQYLCASMSGQGPPLHFGNGTRLTVT.

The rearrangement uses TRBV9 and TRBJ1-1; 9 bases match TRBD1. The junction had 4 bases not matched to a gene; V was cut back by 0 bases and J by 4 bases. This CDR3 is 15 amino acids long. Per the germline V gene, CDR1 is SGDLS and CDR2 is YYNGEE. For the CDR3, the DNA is TGTGCCAGCAGCGTAGGGGGACAGGGTATCACTGAAGCTTTCTTT. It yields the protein CASSVGGQGITEAFF.

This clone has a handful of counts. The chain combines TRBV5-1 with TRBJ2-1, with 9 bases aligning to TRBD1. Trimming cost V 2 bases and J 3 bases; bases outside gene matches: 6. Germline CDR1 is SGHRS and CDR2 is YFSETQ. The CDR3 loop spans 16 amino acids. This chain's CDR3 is CASSLTGTGHYNEQFF. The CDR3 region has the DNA TGCGCCAGCAGCTTAACCGGGACAGGGCACTACAATGAGCAGTTCTTC.

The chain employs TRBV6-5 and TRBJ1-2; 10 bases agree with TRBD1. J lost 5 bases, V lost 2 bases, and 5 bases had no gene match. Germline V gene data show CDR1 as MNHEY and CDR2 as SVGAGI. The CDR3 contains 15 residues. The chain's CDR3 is CASSYGDRGGYGYTF. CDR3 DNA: TGTGCCAGCAGTTACGGGGACAGGGGAGGATATGGCTACACCTTC.

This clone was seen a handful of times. The CDR3 sequence: CAWIRNYGYTF. The CDR3 nucleotides read TGTGCCTGGATCAGGAACTATGGCTACACCTTC. This rearrangement joins TRBV30 to TRBJ1-2; D is undetermined. Trimming shortened V by 4 bases and J by 2 bases, and 5 bases separated the two germline ends. The CDR3 contains 11 residues. Germline V gene data show CDR1 as GTSNPN and CDR2 as SVGIG (reference sequence).

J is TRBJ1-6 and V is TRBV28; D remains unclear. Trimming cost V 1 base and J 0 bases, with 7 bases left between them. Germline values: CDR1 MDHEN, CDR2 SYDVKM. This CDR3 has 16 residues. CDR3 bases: TGTGCCAGCAGTTTATATCTGAGCTCCTATAATTCACCCCTCCACTTT. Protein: CASSLYLSSYNSPLHF.